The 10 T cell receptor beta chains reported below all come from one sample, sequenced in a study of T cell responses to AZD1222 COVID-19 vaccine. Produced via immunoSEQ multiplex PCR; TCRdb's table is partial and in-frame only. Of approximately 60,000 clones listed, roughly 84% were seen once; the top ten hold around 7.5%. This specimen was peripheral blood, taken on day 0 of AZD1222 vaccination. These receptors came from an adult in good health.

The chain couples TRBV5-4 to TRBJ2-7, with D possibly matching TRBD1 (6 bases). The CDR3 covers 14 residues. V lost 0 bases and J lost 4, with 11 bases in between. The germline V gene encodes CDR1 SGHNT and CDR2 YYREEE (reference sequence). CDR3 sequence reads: CASSLEQGQYEQYF. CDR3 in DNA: TGTGCCAGCAGCTTGGAACAGGGTCAGTACGAGCAGTACTTC.

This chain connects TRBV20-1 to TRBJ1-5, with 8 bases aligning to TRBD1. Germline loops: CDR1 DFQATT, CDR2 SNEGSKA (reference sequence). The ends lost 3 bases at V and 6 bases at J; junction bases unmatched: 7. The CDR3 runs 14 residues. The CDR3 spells CSASGQGELQPQHF. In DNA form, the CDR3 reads TGCAGTGCTAGTGGACAGGGTGAGCTTCAGCCCCAGCATTTT.

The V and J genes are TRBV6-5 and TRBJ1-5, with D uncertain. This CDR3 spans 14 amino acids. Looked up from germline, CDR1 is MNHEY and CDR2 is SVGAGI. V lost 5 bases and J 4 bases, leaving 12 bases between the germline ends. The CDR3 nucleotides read TGTGCCAGCAGTCGCCAGGTCCTAAATCAGCCCCAGCATTTT. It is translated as CASSRQVLNQPQHF.

The CDR3 DNA follows: TGTGCCAGCAGTTACGGTTTTTGGTCTGCCAAAAACATTCAGTACTTC. Translating gives CASSYGFWSAKNIQYF. This rearrangement joins TRBV6-6 to TRBJ2-4; D not resolved. With 2 bases removed from V and 1 base from J, the gap between germline ends came to 12 bases. The CDR3 length is 16 residues. Germline loops: CDR1 MNHNY, CDR2 SVGAGI (reference sequence).

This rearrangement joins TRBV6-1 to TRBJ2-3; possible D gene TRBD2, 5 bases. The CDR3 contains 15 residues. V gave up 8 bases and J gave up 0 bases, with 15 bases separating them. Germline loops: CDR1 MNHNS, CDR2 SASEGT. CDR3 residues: CASSHGVPSTDTQYF. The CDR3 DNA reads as TGTGCCAGCTCCCACGGGGTCCCTAGCACAGATACGCAGTATTTT.

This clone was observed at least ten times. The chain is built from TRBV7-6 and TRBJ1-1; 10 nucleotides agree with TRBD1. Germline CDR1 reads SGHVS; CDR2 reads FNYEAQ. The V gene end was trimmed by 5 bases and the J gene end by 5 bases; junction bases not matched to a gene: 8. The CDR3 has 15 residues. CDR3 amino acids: CASSAGQGVGTEAFF. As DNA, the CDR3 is TGTGCCAGCAGCGCCGGACAGGGGGTTGGTACTGAAGCTTTCTTT.

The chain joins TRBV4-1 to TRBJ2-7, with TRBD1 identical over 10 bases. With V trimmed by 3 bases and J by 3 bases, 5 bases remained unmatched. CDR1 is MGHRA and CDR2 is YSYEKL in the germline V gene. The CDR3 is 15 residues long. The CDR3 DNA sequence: TGCGCCAGCAGCCATGGACAGGGGGAAGGCTACGAGCAGTACTTC. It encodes CASSHGQGEGYEQYF.

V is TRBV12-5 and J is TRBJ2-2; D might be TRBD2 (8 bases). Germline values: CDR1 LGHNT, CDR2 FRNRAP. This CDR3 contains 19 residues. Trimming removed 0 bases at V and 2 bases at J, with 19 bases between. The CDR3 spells CASGLVLFGRGRNTGELFF. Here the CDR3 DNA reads TGTGCTAGTGGTTTGGTACTCTTCGGGAGGGGGCGCAACACCGGGGAGCTGTTTTTT. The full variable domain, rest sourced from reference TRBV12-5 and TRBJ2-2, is DARVTQTPRHKVTEMGQEVTMRCQPILGHNTVFWYRQTMMQGLELLAYFRNRAPLDDSGMPKDRFSAEMPDATLATLKIQPSEPRDSAVYFCASGLVLFGRGRNTGELFFGEGSRLTVL.

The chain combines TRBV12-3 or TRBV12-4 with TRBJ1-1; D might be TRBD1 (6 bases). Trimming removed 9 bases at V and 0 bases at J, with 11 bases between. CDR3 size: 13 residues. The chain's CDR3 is CASTDRLNTEAFF. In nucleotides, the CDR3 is TGTGCCAGTACCGACAGGTTGAACACTGAAGCTTTCTTT.

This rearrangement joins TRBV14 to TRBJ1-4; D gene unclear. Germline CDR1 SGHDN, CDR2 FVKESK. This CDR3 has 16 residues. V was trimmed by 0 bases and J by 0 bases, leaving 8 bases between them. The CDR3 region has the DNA TGTGCCAGCAGCCAAGATATAGCCTCAACTAATGAAAAACTGTTTTTT. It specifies CASSQDIASTNEKLFF.